This T cell receptor (beta chain) was obtained from a study of technical replicates of blood from several donors. Assay used: immunoSEQ multiplex PCR; TCRdb lists only in-frame clones, some missing. Found here are about 63,000 clones, about 88% of them singletons; the top ten hold approximately 5%. Sequencing was performed on PBMCs. The TCR comes from a human donor in good health. Some clones in this sample may be carry-over from other donors' samples.

The CDR3 DNA reads as TGCGCCAGCAGCTTGGCTCGGACAGGGGGGGGGTACACTGAAGCTTTCTTT. Protein product: CASSLARTGGGYTEAFF. The J gene is TRBJ1-1, the V gene TRBV5-1, with 10 bases matching TRBD1. The CDR3 spans 17 residues. After removal of 0 bases from V and 3 bases from J, the junction contained 8 bases not matched to a gene. Germline V gives CDR1 SGHRS, CDR2 YFSETQ.